The rows below give T cell receptor beta chains drawn from one sample of a study of T-cell reconstitution after alpha-beta-depleted transplantation in children. TCRdb used MiXCR to reprocess the PCR reads, holding one entry per CDR3 protein. The data contain roughly 610,000 distinct CDR3 sequences, over 9.5% of them seen just once; the ten biggest clones take up about 4%. Source: PBMCs from the stem cell graft donor, taken from the stem cell graft. These receptors were obtained from a human donor who donated a stem cell graft to a child with acute myeloid leukemia. Both conserved end residues are part of each CDR3. A D gene is named only where the DNA matches it firmly. Expanded clones are given a class, and other clones once, few, many or no size at all.

TRBJ2-1,TRBV6-1,TRBD2,NA,CASSGEAGALNNEQFF,TGTGCCAGCAGTGGAGAGGCGGGAGCGCTTAACAATGAGCAGTTCTTC
TRBJ2-7,TRBV18,TRBD1,many,CASVGTGGYEQYF,TGTGCCAGCGTCGGGACAGGGGGCTACGAGCAGTACTTC
TRBJ2-3,TRBV28,TRBD2,NA,CASRPPGGASTDTQYF,TGTGCCAGCAGACCGCCCGGGGGGGCTAGCACAGATACGCAGTATTTT
TRBJ1-5,TRBV10-2,TRBD1,few,CASSKQGDQPQHF,TGCGCCAGCAGCAAACAGGGGGATCAGCCCCAGCATTTT
TRBJ2-2,TRBV5-1,NA,few,CASSLVPGTGELFF,TGCGCCAGCAGCTTGGTTCCTGGCACCGGGGAGCTGTTTTTT
TRBJ1-1,TRBV19,NA,NA,CASSERGNTEAFF,TGTGCCAGTAGTGAGAGGGGAAACACTGAAGCTTTCTTT
TRBJ2-1,TRBV29-1,NA,NA,CSARLVEQFF,TGCAGCGCCCGACTTGTTGAGCAGTTCTTC
TRBJ2-7,TRBV3-1,NA,many,CASSSSGAGYEQYF,TGTGCCAGCAGCTCATCCGGGGCGGGGTACGAGCAGTACTTC
TRBJ2-7,TRBV27,TRBD2,many,CASSVSGSFSYEQYF,TGTGCCAGCAGTGTAAGCGGGAGCTTCTCCTACGAGCAGTACTTC
TRBJ2-7,TRBV20-1,NA,NA,CSARRGSYEQYF,TGCAGTGCTAGACGGGGCTCCTACGAGCAGTACTTC
TRBJ1-6,TRBV12-3/TRBV12-4,NA,few,CASTRSGFVSPLHF,TGTGCCAGCACCCGCTCGGGGTTCGTTTCACCCCTCCACTTT
TRBJ2-3,TRBV7-2,NA,few,CASRSAGRFSTDTQYF,TGTGCCAGCAGATCAGCAGGGCGCTTCAGCACAGATACGCAGTATTTT
TRBJ2-1,TRBV5-1,NA,NA,CASSLGPPENEQFF,TGCGCCAGCAGCTTGGGCCCACCTGAGAATGAGCAGTTCTTC
TRBJ1-5,TRBV5-1,TRBD1,many,CASSLGDREGYSNQPQHF,TGCGCCAGCAGTTTGGGGGACAGGGAGGGATATAGCAATCAGCCCCAGCATTTT
TRBJ1-5,TRBV3-1,TRBD1,many,CASSPDSRDRGGGNQPQHF,TGTGCCAGCAGCCCGGATTCCAGGGACAGGGGAGGGGGCAATCAGCCCCAGCATTTT
TRBJ2-4,TRBV29-1,NA,NA,CSVASGESKNIQYF,TGCAGCGTTGCCTCCGGGGAAAGCAAAAACATTCAGTACTTC
TRBJ2-3,TRBV7-3,NA,many,CASSLRDTDTQYF,TGTGCCAGCAGCTTAAGGGACACAGATACGCAGTATTTT
TRBJ1-1,TRBV4-3,NA,NA,CASSQDWRITEAFF,TGCGCCAGCAGCCAAGACTGGAGGATCACTGAAGCTTTCTTT
TRBJ1-5,TRBV6-4,NA,many,CASSPEGNQPQHF,TGTGCCAGCAGCCCAGAAGGGAATCAGCCCCAGCATTTT
TRBJ2-7,TRBV27,NA,few,CASSPGSPAYEQYF,TGTGCCAGCAGTCCAGGCAGCCCGGCCTACGAGCAGTACTTC
TRBJ2-1,TRBV20-1,NA,few,CSASRIEQFF,TGCAGTGCTAGTAGGATAGAGCAGTTCTTC
TRBJ2-7,TRBV20-1,NA,many,CSARDSQGPTSYEQYF,TGCAGTGCTAGAGATAGTCAGGGGCCGACGTCCTACGAGCAGTACTTC
TRBJ2-3,TRBV7-3,TRBD2,many,CASSLTSGSPDTQYF,TGTGCCAGCAGCTTAACTAGCGGGAGTCCAGATACGCAGTATTTT
TRBJ2-7,TRBV7-2,NA,NA,CASSLDPGDSYEQYF,TGTGCCAGCAGCTTGGATCCAGGGGACTCCTACGAGCAGTACTTC
TRBJ2-3,TRBV15,NA,NA,CATSRDRPTDTQYF,TGTGCCACCAGCAGAGATCGACCAACAGATACGCAGTATTTT
TRBJ2-5,TRBV12-3/TRBV12-4,NA,many,CASSLVPVETQYF,TGTGCCAGCAGTTTAGTTCCCGTGGAGACCCAGTACTTC
TRBJ2-5,TRBV9,TRBD2,few,CASSVAPGTSGRANQETQYF,TGTGCCAGCAGCGTAGCCCCAGGGACTAGCGGGAGGGCCAACCAAGAGACCCAGTACTTC
TRBJ2-5,TRBV6-2/TRBV6-3,TRBD1,NA,CASNQPDREKTQYF,TGTGCCAGCAATCAACCGGACAGGGAGAAAACCCAGTACTTC
TRBJ2-3,TRBV29-1,NA,few,CSVESSRTIFRADTQYF,TGCAGCGTTGAGAGTTCGAGGACCATTTTCAGGGCAGATACGCAGTATTTT
TRBJ2-1,TRBV24-1,NA,few,CATSDPEPKSVNEQFF,TGTGCCACCAGTGATCCAGAACCGAAGAGTGTCAATGAGCAGTTCTTC
TRBJ2-1,TRBV20-1,NA,many,CSARPVIYNEQFF,TGCAGTGCTAGACCCGTCATCTACAATGAGCAGTTCTTC
TRBJ2-1,TRBV7-9,NA,many,CASSLSSLEQFF,TGTGCCAGCAGCCTTAGTAGCCTTGAGCAGTTCTTC
TRBJ2-7,TRBV6-2/TRBV6-3,TRBD2,many,CASSYGLAGSEQYF,TGTGCCAGCAGTTATGGACTAGCTGGATCCGAGCAGTACTTC
TRBJ2-1,TRBV2,TRBD2,many,CASSAGGRASGEQFF,TGTGCCAGCAGTGCCGGCGGGAGGGCCTCAGGTGAGCAGTTCTTC
TRBJ2-3,TRBV6-2/TRBV6-3,NA,few,CASSTRTTHTDTQYF,TGTGCCAGCAGTACCCGGACTACCCACACAGATACGCAGTATTTT
TRBJ2-1,TRBV28,TRBD1,few,CASRDRARNNEQFF,TGTGCCAGCCGTGACAGGGCGAGAAACAATGAGCAGTTCTTC
TRBJ2-3,TRBV7-7,TRBD1,NA,CASSQGQASRTDTQYF,TGTGCTAGCAGCCAGGGACAGGCCTCACGCACAGATACGCAGTATTTT
TRBJ1-6,TRBV2,NA,NA,CASIVNYNSPLHF,TGTGCCAGCATTGTCAACTATAATTCACCCCTCCACTTT
TRBJ2-5,TRBV19,TRBD1,many,CASSTPRGLAETQYF,TGTGCCAGTAGTACTCCAAGGGGGCTGGCGGAGACCCAGTACTTC
TRBJ2-1,TRBV6-5,TRBD2,many,CASSRPGGGQYNEQFF,TGTGCCAGCAGTCGGCCCGGGGGGGGCCAATACAATGAGCAGTTCTTC
TRBJ2-5,TRBV7-9,TRBD2,many,CASSFTSGRAETQYF,TGTGCCAGCAGCTTCACTAGCGGGAGGGCCGAGACCCAGTACTTC
TRBJ2-2,TRBV6-2/TRBV6-3,NA,few,CASSPNMINTGELFF,TGTGCCAGCAGCCCGAACATGATAAACACCGGGGAGCTGTTTTTT
TRBJ2-5,TRBV28,TRBD2,many,CASTSIGAGDRLAGEETQYF,TGTGCCAGCACTTCGATCGGCGCTGGGGACCGACTAGCGGGGGAAGAGACCCAGTACTTC
TRBJ1-1,TRBV29-1,TRBD1,NA,CSVDRGPTEAFF,TGCAGCGTTGACAGGGGGCCCACTGAAGCTTTCTTT
TRBJ2-6,TRBV28,NA,few,CASSPPGVNSGANVLTF,TGTGCCAGCAGTCCCCCAGGGGTCAACTCTGGGGCCAACGTCCTGACTTTC